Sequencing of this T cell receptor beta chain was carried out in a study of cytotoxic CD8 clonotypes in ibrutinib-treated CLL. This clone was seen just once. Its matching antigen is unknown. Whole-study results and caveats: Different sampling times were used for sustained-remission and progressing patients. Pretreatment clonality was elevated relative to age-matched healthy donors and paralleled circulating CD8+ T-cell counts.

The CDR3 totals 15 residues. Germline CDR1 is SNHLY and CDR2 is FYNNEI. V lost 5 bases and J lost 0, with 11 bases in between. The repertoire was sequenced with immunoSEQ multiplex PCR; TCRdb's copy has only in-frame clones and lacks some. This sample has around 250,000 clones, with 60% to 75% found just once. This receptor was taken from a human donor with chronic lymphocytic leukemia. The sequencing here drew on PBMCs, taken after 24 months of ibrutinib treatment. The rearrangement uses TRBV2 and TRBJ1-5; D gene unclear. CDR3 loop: CASSKGYPSNQPQHF. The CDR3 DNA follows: TGTGCCAGCAGTAAGGGATATCCTAGCAATCAGCCCCAGCATTTT.